This TCR beta chain was found in a study of cytomegalovirus exposure and HLA in healthy donors. The PCR ran on 60 Vbeta and 13 Jbeta primers. TCRdb's table, derived via immunoSEQ multiplex PCR, lists solely in-frame clones and lacks some. The sample records under 90,000 clones, 75% to 85% being singletons. This clone was picked up one time. Sequenced input: PBMCs. This receptor was identified in a man aged 50-60 years in good health and CMV-seropositive.

Here the CDR3 reads CASSLGQGRELFF. Written as DNA, the CDR3 is TGTGCCAGCAGCTTAGGTCAGGGCCGGGAGCTGTTTTTT. The V gene is TRBV11-3, the J gene TRBJ2-2; perhaps TRBD1 as D (5 bases). The CDR3 runs 13 residues. Trimming stripped 1 base from V and 9 bases from J, with 9 bases between. The germline gives CDR1 SGHNT, CDR2 YENEEA.